This record covers a single TCR beta chain. The CDR3 sequence is 15 residues long. Germline V gene sequence: CDR1 LNHNV, CDR2 YYDKDF (reference sequence). Trimming removed 1 base at V and 1 base at J, with 10 bases between. The data stem from a study of T cell responses to AZD1222 COVID-19 vaccine. Assay used: immunoSEQ multiplex PCR; TCRdb lists only in-frame clones, some missing. The sample contains roughly 120,000 clones, about 86% of which appear only once. The sample in question was peripheral blood, obtained 28 days after the second AZD1222 dose. The receptor's source is an adult who received the AZD1222 COVID-19 vaccine. This rearrangement joins TRBV15 to TRBJ1-1, with D possibly being TRBD1 (5 bases). This CDR3 is CATSRVRTGNTEAFF. In DNA, the CDR3 is TGTGCCACCAGCAGAGTCAGAACAGGGAACACTGAAGCTTTCTTT.